The rows below give T cell receptor beta chains drawn from one sample of a study of T-cell reconstitution after alpha-beta-depleted transplantation in children. MiXCR, run by TCRdb on the PCR reads, gives a single entry per CDR3 protein. The table includes 150,000 to 200,000 distinct CDR3 sequences, about 14% detected once. This material consisted of PBMCs from the stem cell graft donor, taken from the stem cell graft. All receptors come from a human donor who donated a stem cell graft to a child with acute lymphoblastic leukemia. The CDR3 runs from the conserved cysteine through the conserved F or W. The order of the fields is D gene, J gene, clone size, V gene, CDR3 DNA, CDR3 protein. D genes are given only for firm matches. Rows give clone size only sometimes, using once, few, many, or a class for an expanded clone.

d_gene: TRBD2; j_gene: TRBJ2-1; abundance: many; v_gene: TRBV27; CDR3nt: TGTGCCAGCAGTTCCAGGACTAGCCGTTACAATGAGCAGTTCTTC; CDR3aa: CASSSRTSRYNEQFF
d_gene: NA; j_gene: TRBJ2-7; abundance: many; v_gene: TRBV4-1; CDR3nt: TGCGCCAGCAGCCAAGGCGGTGGGAGCGAGCAGTACTTC; CDR3aa: CASSQGGGSEQYF
d_gene: NA; j_gene: TRBJ2-1; abundance: many; v_gene: TRBV6-5; CDR3nt: TGTGCCAGCAGTAGCGGTTGGACGGACAATGAGCAGTTCTTC; CDR3aa: CASSSGWTDNEQFF
d_gene: NA; j_gene: TRBJ2-1; abundance: once; v_gene: TRBV4-1; CDR3nt: TGCGCCAGCGCCCTAGGTAGTAGCCGGAGAGGGAATGCGCAGTTCTTC; CDR3aa: CASALGSSRRGNAQFF
d_gene: TRBD1; j_gene: TRBJ1-5; abundance: many; v_gene: TRBV7-2; CDR3nt: TGTGCCAGCAGCTTGGACAGGGGGAACAATCAGCCCCAGCATTTT; CDR3aa: CASSLDRGNNQPQHF
d_gene: NA; j_gene: TRBJ1-1; abundance: many; v_gene: TRBV5-1; CDR3nt: TGCGCCAGCAGCTTGGCCGGAACACGGGACACTGAAGCTTTCTTT; CDR3aa: CASSLAGTRDTEAFF
d_gene: NA; j_gene: TRBJ2-1; abundance: many; v_gene: TRBV28; CDR3nt: TGTGCCAGCACGTCATACGGGAGCCCGATCTACAATGAGCAGTTCTTC; CDR3aa: CASTSYGSPIYNEQFF
d_gene: NA; j_gene: TRBJ2-5; abundance: NA; v_gene: TRBV20-1; CDR3nt: TGCAGTGCTAGTCTGGACAGACAAGAGACCCAGTACTTC; CDR3aa: CSASLDRQETQYF
d_gene: TRBD1; j_gene: TRBJ2-2; abundance: few; v_gene: TRBV29-1; CDR3nt: TGCAGCGTTGATTGGGGACAGGGGTCCACCGGGGAGCTGTTTTTT; CDR3aa: CSVDWGQGSTGELFF
d_gene: TRBD1; j_gene: TRBJ2-1; abundance: many; v_gene: TRBV11-1; CDR3nt: TGTGCCAGCAGCTTAGGGCCCCCCCGACAGGGGCGGTACAATGAGCAGTTCTTC; CDR3aa: CASSLGPPRQGRYNEQFF
d_gene: TRBD1; j_gene: TRBJ2-5; abundance: NA; v_gene: TRBV13; CDR3nt: TGTGCCAGCAGCGTCGGGACAGTACAAGAGACCCAGTACTTC; CDR3aa: CASSVGTVQETQYF
d_gene: NA; j_gene: TRBJ2-3; abundance: NA; v_gene: TRBV18; CDR3nt: TGTGCCAGCTCACCCAATAACGTCCTAGCTGATACGCAGTATTTT; CDR3aa: CASSPNNVLADTQYF
d_gene: TRBD2; j_gene: TRBJ2-3; abundance: many; v_gene: TRBV5-1; CDR3nt: TGCGCCAGCAGTACCGGGACTAGCGTCAGCACAGATACGCAGTATTTT; CDR3aa: CASSTGTSVSTDTQYF
d_gene: TRBD1; j_gene: TRBJ1-5; abundance: NA; v_gene: TRBV18; CDR3nt: TGTGCCAGCTCACCAGACAGGGCTCGTCAGCCCCAGCATTTT; CDR3aa: CASSPDRARQPQHF
d_gene: NA; j_gene: TRBJ2-1; abundance: many; v_gene: TRBV11-2; CDR3nt: TGTGCCAGCAGCTTAGATTCGTGGCAGCTAAATGAGCAGTTCTTC; CDR3aa: CASSLDSWQLNEQFF
d_gene: TRBD2; j_gene: TRBJ2-7; abundance: many; v_gene: TRBV7-8; CDR3nt: TGTGCCAGCAGCCAAACTAGCGGGAGGGCCGGTCAGTACTTC; CDR3aa: CASSQTSGRAGQYF
d_gene: TRBD1; j_gene: TRBJ2-4; abundance: NA; v_gene: TRBV20-1; CDR3nt: TGCAGTGCCAGTGGACAGGAGAGAAACAGTCAGTACTTC; CDR3aa: CSASGQERNSQYF